Below are 25 T cell receptor beta chains sequenced from a single sample in a study of CD8+ T cells in alopecia areata. Following extraction, RNA underwent reverse transcription to cDNA, which served as the sequencing template. Libraries were prepared by immunoSEQ multiplex PCR; TCRdb keeps only in-frame clonotypes and omits some of them. The table records about 160,000 clones, less than 70% of them present only once. Documented treatment: oral pan-JAK inhibitor, 5-10 mg twice daily. Sequencing was performed on CD4+ T cells sorted from blood, taken at week 4, from a patient treated with tofacitinib. Receptors originate from a human donor with alopecia areata.

The rearrangement joins TRBV27 to TRBJ1-6; D not certain. The length of the CDR3 is 16 residues. In germline, CDR1 is MNHEY, CDR2 SMNVEV (reference sequence). V dropped 3 bases and J dropped 7 bases, with 16 bases sitting between them. The CDR3 DNA reads as TGTGCCAGCAGTTTTCCCCGGACGAGTAGAAATTCACCCCTCCACTTT. It translates to CASSFPRTSRNSPLHF.

For this clone: This sample also contains other DNA sequences that code for the same CDR3. The V call is TRBV9, the J call TRBJ2-1; D tentatively fits TRBD1 or TRBD2 (5 bases each). V gave up 0 bases and J gave up 1 base, with 8 bases separating them. This CDR3 has 15 residues. The germline V gene has CDR1 SGDLS and CDR2 YYNGEE. CDR3 sequence (DNA): TGTGCCAGCAGCGTAGGTGGGGGATCCTACAATGAGCAGTTCTTC. Translated: CASSVGGGSYNEQFF.

This clone has only one observation. The CDR3 is CASSVGPGTGRTEAFF. The CDR3 nucleotides are TGTGCCAGCAGCGTAGGTCCCGGGACAGGGAGAACTGAAGCTTTCTTT. V and J are TRBV9 and TRBJ1-1; 9 bases align to TRBD1. The CDR3 has 16 amino acids. CDR1 and CDR2 from the germline V gene are SGDLS and YYNGEE. The J segment lost 5 bases and the V segment lost 0 bases, leaving 8 bases of the junction unmatched.

This chain joins TRBV6-1 and TRBJ1-6; D is uncertain. Germline-derived CDR1 and CDR2 are MNHNS and SASEGT. The V gene lost 5 bases and the J gene lost 2 bases, with 10 bases spanning the gap. CDR3 length: 15 amino acids. In DNA form, the CDR3 reads TGTGCCAGCAGTTTGGACTCTACCTATAATTCACCCCTCCACTTT. Translation gives CASSLDSTYNSPLHF.

The chain joins TRBV30 to TRBJ2-7; 7 nucleotides align to TRBD1. The CDR3 length is 14 residues. CDR1 and CDR2 from the germline V gene are GTSNPN and SVGIG (reference sequence). The ends lost 3 bases at V and 0 bases at J; junction bases unmatched: 5. CDR3 sequence reads: CAWSRQGSSYEQYF. CDR3 sequence (DNA): TGTGCCTGGAGCAGACAGGGAAGCTCCTACGAGCAGTACTTC.

This clone was observed once. The chain recombines TRBV5-1 with TRBJ1-2; D is undetermined. V dropped 5 bases and J dropped 4 bases, with 9 bases sitting between them. CDR3 size: 12 residues. Per germline, CDR1 SGHRS and CDR2 YFSETQ. The CDR3 protein is CASREGSYGYTF. The CDR3 coding sequence is TGCGCCAGCAGGGAGGGTAGCTATGGCTACACCTTC.

This clone appeared a few times. The chain employs TRBV10-3 and TRBJ1-3; D is unresolved. Trimming took off 4 bases at V and 0 bases at J, with 10 bases between the two ends. The germline gives CDR1 ENHRY, CDR2 SYGVKD. CDR3 length: 15 residues. The CDR3, as DNA: TGTGCCATCAGTGGGGCCGCCAGCTCTGGAAACACCATATATTTT. This codes for CAISGAASSGNTIYF.

The rearrangement links TRBV29-1 to TRBJ2-5; D is uncertain. There are 12 residues in the CDR3. CDR1 and CDR2 from the germline V gene are SQVTM and ANQGSEA. V was cut by 2 bases and J by 2 bases, with 6 bases left in between. CDR3 sequence: CSVELQQETQYF. Here the CDR3 DNA reads TGCAGCGTTGAACTACAGCAAGAGACCCAGTACTTC.

The chain couples TRBV16 to TRBJ2-7; possibly TRBD1 for D (6 bases). V lost 2 bases to trimming and J lost 3 bases, with 11 bases between them. In germline, CDR1 is KGHSY, CDR2 FQNENV. The CDR3 runs to 14 residues. CDR3 bases: TGTGCCAGCAGCCAAAGACAGGATCTCTACGAGCAGTACTTC. It translates to CASSQRQDLYEQYF.

For the CDR3, the DNA is TGTGCCAGCAGCTTTAGAGATACGCAGTATTTT. Translated, it gives CASSFRDTQYF. The V call is TRBV7-9, the J call TRBJ2-3; D gene uncertain. CDR3 length: 11 residues. The V gene's germline CDR1 is SEHNR and CDR2 FQNEAQ (reference sequence). V was clipped by 3 bases and J by 5 bases, with 3 bases between them.

The chain recombines TRBV29-1 with TRBJ1-5; D gene unclear. This CDR3 contains 15 residues. From germline, CDR1 is SQVTM and CDR2 ANQGSEA. The ends were cut back, 5 bases at V and 0 bases at J, with 14 bases in the middle. CDR3 sequence: CSVTHPRDSNQPQHF. The CDR3 DNA reads as TGCAGCGTTACACATCCGAGGGATAGCAATCAGCCCCAGCATTTT.

This clone was seen once. This sequence joins TRBV5-1 and TRBJ2-5; unclear D gene. Between the trimmed V and J ends, which lost 0 bases and 3 bases, there was a span of 9 bases. The CDR3 is 14 amino acids. Per germline, CDR1 SGHRS and CDR2 YFSETQ. The CDR3 loop reads CASSLVSDKETQYF. The CDR3 DNA reads as TGCGCCAGCAGCTTGGTCAGTGACAAAGAGACCCAGTACTTC.

A remark on this clone: Distinct nucleotide sequences in the sample also encode this CDR3. The chain links TRBV30 to TRBJ1-5; TRBD1 might be the D (6 bases). Germline values: CDR1 GTSNPN, CDR2 SVGIG (reference sequence). This CDR3 region has 13 residues. V was trimmed by 2 bases and J by 4 bases, leaving 9 bases between them. Here the CDR3 reads CAWSPTGNQPQHF. The CDR3 DNA follows: TGTGCCTGGAGTCCGACAGGAAATCAGCCCCAGCATTTT.

This clone has a single count. The V gene is TRBV5-6, the J gene TRBJ1-1; 8 bases fit TRBD1. Trimming at V came to 4 bases and at J to 5 bases, leaving 10 bases not matched to a gene. CDR3 length equals 15 residues. Germline CDR1 reads SGHDT; CDR2 reads YYEEEE. The CDR3 DNA reads TGTGCCAGCAGCAATCTCGACAGGGGATGGACTGAAGCTTTCTTT. It codes for CASSNLDRGWTEAFF.

The chain uses TRBV5-1 and TRBJ2-5; tentatively, D is TRBD2 (7 bases). V was cut by 0 bases and J by 5 bases, with 14 bases left in between. Germline CDR1 and CDR2: SGHRS and YFSETQ. The CDR3 runs 15 residues. CDR3 sequence reads: CASSLVGGRSETQYF. In nucleotides, the CDR3 is TGCGCCAGCAGCTTGGTCGGGGGGCGTTCGGAGACCCAGTACTTC.

This clone appeared a few times. The V gene is TRBV23-1, the J gene TRBJ2-5; D remains unclear. TRBV23-1 is treated as an ORF (open reading frame) with a function not yet certain. This CDR3 spans 10 amino acids. Trimming removed 6 bases at V and 8 bases at J, with 7 bases between. The CDR3 here is CASSEPTQYF. The CDR3 bases are TGCGCCAGCAGCGAACCCACCCAGTACTTC.

This clone showed up just once. The rearrangement links TRBV29-1 to TRBJ2-5; no firm D call. This CDR3 spans 13 amino acids. The V end lost 5 bases, the J end lost 2 bases, and 12 bases lay between the germline ends. CDR1 is SQVTM and CDR2 is ANQGSEA in the germline V gene. The CDR3 loop is CSVLPLGQETQYF. CDR3 in DNA: TGCAGCGTTCTGCCCCTGGGGCAAGAGACCCAGTACTTC.

The CDR3 reads CASSRTGTGDYEQYF. The DNA of the CDR3 is TGTGCCAGCAGCCGCACCGGGACAGGAGACTACGAGCAGTACTTC. The gene calls are TRBV5-6 and TRBJ2-7, with 8 positions matching TRBD1. The trim removed 4 bases at V and 3 bases at J, leaving 9 bases unmatched. The CDR3 has 15 residues. CDR1 is SGHDT, CDR2 YYEEEE, per germline. Drawing the rest from reference TRBV5-6 and TRBJ2-7, the complete variable domain is DAGVTQSPTHLIKTRGQQVTLRCSPKSGHDTVSWYQQALGQGPQFIFQYYEEEERQRGNFPDRFSGHQFPNYSSELNVNALLLGDSALYLCASSRTGTGDYEQYFGPGTRLTVT.

The chain recombines TRBV29-1 with TRBJ2-1, with D possibly called TRBD1 or TRBD2 (5 bases each). The V gene's germline CDR1 is SQVTM and CDR2 ANQGSEA. The CDR3 length is 12 residues. Trimming took 7 bases from V and 5 from J, leaving 12 bases between them. The CDR3 DNA reads as TGCAGCGGAGGGACGCGGGACAATGAGCAGTTCTTC. Translation: CSGGTRDNEQFF.

The chain recombines TRBV19 with TRBJ1-5, with TRBD1 as a possible D gene (6 bases). V dropped 5 bases and J dropped 7 bases, with 18 bases sitting between them. This CDR3 region has 15 residues. Germline CDR1 is LNHDA and CDR2 is SQIVND (reference sequence). CDR3 region: CASSPPNREWQPQHF. The CDR3, as DNA: TGTGCCAGTAGTCCCCCGAACAGGGAATGGCAGCCCCAGCATTTT.

The CDR3 spells CSVFGGTGARNEQFF. CDR3 DNA sequence: TGCAGCGTGTTTGGCGGGACAGGGGCTCGGAATGAGCAGTTCTTC. This rearrangement joins TRBV29-1 to TRBJ2-1; 10 bases fit TRBD1. The junction had 12 bases not matched to a gene; V was cut back by 6 bases and J by 7 bases. The CDR3 runs 15 residues. The V gene's germline CDR1 is SQVTM and CDR2 ANQGSEA.

J is TRBJ1-1 and V is TRBV13, with D unresolved. Trimming took off 5 bases at V and 5 bases at J, with 15 bases between the two ends. The CDR3 covers 14 residues. Germline V gene data show CDR1 as PRHDT and CDR2 as FYEKMQ (reference sequence). CDR3 coding DNA: TGTGCCAGCAGCCGATATACCACGGGGACTGAAGCTTTCTTT. It yields the protein CASSRYTTGTEAFF.

The chain carries TRBV2 and TRBJ2-7, with 7 nucleotides matching TRBD2. The V segment lost 0 bases and the J segment 6 bases; nucleotides outside the gene matches: 2. CDR1 is SNHLY, CDR2 FYNNEI, per germline. This CDR3 has 13 amino acids. CDR3 in amino acids: CASSEAGGAEQYF. The CDR3 region has the DNA TGTGCCAGCAGTGAAGCGGGAGGGGCCGAGCAGTACTTC. The variable domain in full, with the rest retrieved from reference TRBV2 and TRBJ2-7, is EPEVTQTPSHQVTQMGQEVILRCVPISNHLYFYWYRQILGQKVEFLVSFYNNEISEKSEIFDDQFSVERPDGSNFTLKIRSTKLEDSAMYFCASSEAGGAEQYFGPGTRLTVT.

The J gene is TRBJ1-2, the V gene TRBV4-2; tentative D call: TRBD1 (5 bases). This CDR3 region has 16 residues. CDR1 is LGHNA, CDR2 YNFKEQ, per germline. V lost 3 bases and J 0 bases, leaving 14 bases between the germline ends. The DNA of the CDR3 is TGTGCCAGCAGCCAGGAAACCGGGACTGCTAACTATGGCTACACCTTC. Its translation: CASSQETGTANYGYTF.

V usage is TRBV6-5 and J usage is TRBJ2-1, with D unresolved. CDR1 is MNHEY, CDR2 SVGAGI, per germline. The CDR3 sequence is 11 residues long. V shed 4 bases and J shed 3 bases, with 1 base lying between them. The DNA for the CDR3 is TGTGCCAGCAGTTTCTACAATGAGCAGTTCTTC. Its translation: CASSFYNEQFF.